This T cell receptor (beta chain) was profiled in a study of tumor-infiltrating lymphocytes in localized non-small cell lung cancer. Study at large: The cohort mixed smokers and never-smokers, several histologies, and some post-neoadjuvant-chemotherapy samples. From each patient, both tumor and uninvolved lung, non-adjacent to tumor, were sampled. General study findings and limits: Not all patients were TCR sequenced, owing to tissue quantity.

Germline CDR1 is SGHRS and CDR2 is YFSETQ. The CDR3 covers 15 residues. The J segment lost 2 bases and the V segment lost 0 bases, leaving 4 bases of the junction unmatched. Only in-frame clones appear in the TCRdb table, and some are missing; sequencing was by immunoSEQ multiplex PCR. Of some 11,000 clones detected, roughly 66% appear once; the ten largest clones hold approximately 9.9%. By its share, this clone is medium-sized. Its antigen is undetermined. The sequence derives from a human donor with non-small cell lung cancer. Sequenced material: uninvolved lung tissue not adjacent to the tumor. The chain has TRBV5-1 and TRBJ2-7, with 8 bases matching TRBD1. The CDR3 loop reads CASSLGQGTPYEQYF. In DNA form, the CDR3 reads TGCGCCAGCAGCTTGGGACAGGGGACCCCCTACGAGCAGTACTTC.